This TCR beta chain appears in the sequencing data of a study of spatial heterogeneity in lung cancer (dated 2019 in TCRdb). The study in broad terms: More beta-chain than alpha-chain transcripts were consistently detected, likely reflecting higher beta-chain transcript abundance. Both alpha and beta chains were TCR-sequenced in fewer than 250 tumor regions, roughly 70 matched nontumor lung samples and roughly 50 PBMC samples obtained at surgery. The study quantitatively compared TCR alpha and beta repertoires across multiple tumor regions, matched nontumor lung and blood in non-small cell lung cancer. In the raw uncorrected reads, each unique combination of TCR and UMI appeared more than ten times on average. Nonsynonymous mutation counts, determined by whole-exome sequencing of tumor tissue, were related to TCR repertoire features.

Taken with the paper, the label for time point translates to: sample taken at primary tumor resection. Whole RNA extracted from tumor and nontumor lung tissue, or from cryopreserved PBMC samples, was used for TCR sequencing without cell sorting. The donors were around 69 patients from the lung TRACERx cohort who had early-stage, untreated non-small cell lung cancer. Only patients with enough RNA available from two or more tumor regions were chosen for TCR sequencing. This clonotype was recorded at least ten times. Its binding antigen is unknown. No per-base quality is available; no much larger clone lies one base away. Overall study results and their limits: Confirming at a functional level the hypothesis that regional TCRs recognize regional mutations was considered to require additional single-cell paired TCR alpha and beta sequencing. Ubiquitous expanded tumor TCRs were found in blood more often at tumor resection than at routine follow-up.

Library creation used 5' RACE. Sequencing took place on a NextSeq 500. To allow correction of PCR and sequencing errors, the TCR library protocol tagged every TCR cDNA molecule with a unique molecular identifier. Per the original workflow: Decombinator tools were used for TCR identification, UMI-based error correction and CDR3 extraction. TCRs above a frequency of 2 per 1,000, corresponding to the top 1% of the tumor frequency distribution, were defined as expanded. Renyi diversity was calculated using the R vegan package after each repertoire was subsampled 100 times to 5,000 TCRs. To build CDR3 similarity networks, amino acid triplet string-kernel similarity was used, and CDR3s were connected when their pairwise similarity was above 0.82. The public reads were reprocessed in TCRdb via fastp at Q25 and MiXCR, keeping in-frame beta chains. Duplicate CDR3 protein sequences are folded into a single record with the most common DNA and genes. The authors' filters were not applied to this entry. This sample has about 86,000 distinct CDR3 sequences in its table, and around 12% of those were observed once. The ten largest clones capture 4.6% of the sample.

The TCR comes from a male donor with early-stage non-small cell lung cancer. The sample here was PBMCs, taken at surgery.

The DNA sequence follows: TGCAGCGTTGTGCAGGGGGCCGTCGACGAGCAGTACTTC. The resulting protein is CSVVQGAVDEQYF. The chain links TRBV29-1 with TRBJ2-7, with 8 bases in between that match TRBD1. CDR1 and CDR2 are drawn from the germline V gene: SQVTM, ANQGSEA. From the cysteine up to the phenylalanine, the CDR3 has a length of 13 residues. The retained sequence is limited to the CDR3, 39 bases, with the frame set at the first base. V ends up 4 bases short and J 5 bases short, with an unmatched junction base count of 7.